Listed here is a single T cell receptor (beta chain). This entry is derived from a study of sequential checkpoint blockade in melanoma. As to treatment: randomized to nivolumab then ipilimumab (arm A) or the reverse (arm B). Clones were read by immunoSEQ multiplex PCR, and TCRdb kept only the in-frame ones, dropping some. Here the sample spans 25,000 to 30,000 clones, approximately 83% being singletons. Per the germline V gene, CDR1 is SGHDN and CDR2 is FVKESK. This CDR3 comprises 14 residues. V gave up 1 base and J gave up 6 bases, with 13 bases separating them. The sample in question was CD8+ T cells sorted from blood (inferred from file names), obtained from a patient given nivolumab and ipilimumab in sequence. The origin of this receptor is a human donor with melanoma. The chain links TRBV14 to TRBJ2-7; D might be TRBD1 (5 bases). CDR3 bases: TGTGCCAGCAGCCAAGGTGGGATTGGGGCCGAGCAGTACTTC. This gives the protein CASSQGGIGAEQYF.